This is a list of T cell receptor beta chains from one sample in a study of siplizumab effects on memory and regulatory T cells. Generated by immunoSEQ multiplex PCR, the TCRdb table keeps only in-frame clones and is missing some. This sample has around 110,000 clones; around 94% occur once, and the top ten carry around 1.7%. Sequenced material: non-Treg CD4+ T cells sorted from blood. These TCRs come from a human donor in good health. The CDR3 runs from the conserved cysteine through the conserved F or W. The D gene is left open where the match is weak. Size is omitted from some rows. Given values are once, few, many or a class for expanded clones.

>TRBV18|16|NA|TRBJ2-3|TRBD2
CASSRGTSGLRDTQYF
TGTGCCAGCTCGCGCGGGACTAGCGGCCTCCGGGATACGCAGTATTTT
>TRBV9|15|NA|TRBJ2-5|TRBD2
CASSMGLAHVETQYF
TGTGCCAGCAGCATGGGACTAGCCCACGTGGAGACCCAGTACTTC
>TRBV29-1|13|NA|TRBJ1-5|TRBD1
CSVGDRVNQPQHF
TGCAGCGTGGGGGACAGGGTCAATCAGCCCCAGCATTTT
>TRBV18|12|NA|TRBJ2-3|NA
CASSGTTDTQYF
TGTGCCAGCTCAGGAACCACAGATACGCAGTATTTT
>TRBV5-8|18|NA|TRBJ2-1|TRBD2
CASSVPLGTSGRGSEQFF
TGTGCCAGCAGCGTCCCCCTCGGGACTAGCGGGAGGGGAAGTGAGCAGTTCTTC
>TRBV6-5|14|NA|TRBJ2-7|NA
CASSRGSQGSNQYF
TGTGCCAGCAGTAGGGGATCACAGGGATCGAATCAGTACTTC
>TRBV6-5|14|NA|TRBJ1-1|NA
CASSYGAGGTEAFF
TGTGCCAGCAGTTACGGGGCCGGGGGCACTGAAGCTTTCTTT
>TRBV10-3|14|NA|TRBJ1-6|TRBD1
CAISEGQGASPLHF
TGTGCCATCAGTGAGGGACAGGGGGCTTCACCCCTCCACTTT
>TRBV6-5|15|NA|TRBJ2-7|TRBD2
CASSRGLAGGIFLPF
TGTGCCAGCAGTAGAGGACTAGCGGGGGGTATTTTTCTCCCGTTC
>TRBV7-9|16|NA|TRBJ2-1|TRBD2
CASSSHLAGDYNEQFF
TGTGCCAGCAGCTCCCACTTAGCGGGTGACTACAATGAGCAGTTCTTC
>TRBV2|12|once|TRBJ2-4|TRBD1
CARNRGKNIQYF
TGTGCCAGGAACAGGGGAAAAAACATTCAGTACTTC
>TRBV2|15|NA|TRBJ2-5|TRBD2
CASRGGGPTKETQYF
TGTGCCAGCAGGGGGGGAGGGCCTACTAAGGAGACCCAGTACTTC
>TRBV5-4|16|NA|TRBJ1-3|NA
CASSLKTTISGNTIYF
TGTGCCAGCAGCTTAAAGACAACGATCTCTGGAAACACCATATATTTT
>TRBV6-1|15|NA|TRBJ2-3|TRBD2
CASSPLAGGTDTQYF
TGTGCCAGCAGTCCACTAGCGGGGGGTACAGATACGCAGTATTTT
>TRBV5-1|14|NA|TRBJ2-2|TRBD2
CASTRGGPTGELFF
TGCGCCAGCACACGGGGGGGCCCCACCGGGGAGCTGTTTTTT
>TRBV27|14|NA|TRBJ1-6|NA
CASSFGLDNSPLHF
TGTGCCAGCAGCTTCGGACTGGATAATTCACCCCTCCACTTT
>TRBV6-4|13|few|TRBJ1-1|NA
CASSDSLESEAFF
TGTGCCAGCAGTGACTCTTTGGAGTCTGAAGCTTTCTTT
>TRBV19|16|NA|TRBJ2-3|NA
CASKEIGGSGTDTQYF
TGTGCCAGTAAGGAAATAGGGGGGTCGGGCACAGATACGCAGTATTTT
>TRBV6-1|13|NA|TRBJ2-2|NA
CASSIGGTGELFF
TGTGCCAGCAGTATCGGAGGCACCGGGGAGCTGTTTTTT
>TRBV27|15|NA|TRBJ1-6|NA
CASSPRPGGDSPLHF
TGTGCCAGCAGTCCTCGCCCCGGGGGCGATTCACCCCTCCACTTT
>TRBV27|18|once|TRBJ1-4|NA
CASNYLSGGGLPNEKLFF
TGTGCCAGCAATTACCTTTCCGGCGGGGGGCTGCCTAATGAAAAACTGTTTTTT
>TRBV9|17|NA|TRBJ2-6|TRBD1
CASSPRDSEAGANVLTF
TGTGCCAGCAGCCCCCGGGACAGTGAGGCGGGGGCCAACGTCCTGACTTTC
>TRBV7-9|14|NA|TRBJ2-1|NA
CASSLAYGGDEQFF
TGTGCCAGCAGCTTAGCGTACGGGGGCGATGAGCAGTTCTTC
>TRBV30|13|NA|TRBJ2-1|NA
CAWSDGRYNEQFF
TGTGCCTGGAGCGACGGTCGCTACAATGAGCAGTTCTTC
>TRBV6-6|16|few|TRBJ2-3|TRBD2
CASSYFPRGGGDTQYF
TGTGCCAGCAGTTACTTTCCTCGGGGGGGAGGCGATACGCAGTATTTT
>TRBV6-5|15|NA|TRBJ1-2|TRBD1
CASSYWARGNYGYTF
TGTGCCAGCAGTTACTGGGCCAGGGGGAACTATGGCTACACCTTC
>TRBV6-6|13|NA|TRBJ1-2|NA
CASSLREDYGYTF
TGTGCCAGCAGCTTAAGGGAGGACTATGGCTACACCTTC
>TRBV6-5|15|once|TRBJ2-7|NA
CASSYGRGEAYEQYF
TGTGCCAGCAGTTACGGCCGTGGGGAGGCCTACGAGCAGTACTTC
>TRBV27|15|NA|TRBJ2-7|TRBD2
CASRSSGSSSYEQYF
TGTGCCAGCCGTTCTAGCGGGAGCAGCTCCTACGAGCAGTACTTC
>TRBV5-4|15|NA|TRBJ1-4|NA
CASSLARGLNEKLFF
TGTGCCAGCAGCTTGGCCCGGGGTCTTAATGAAAAACTGTTTTTT
>TRBV28|15|NA|TRBJ2-1|TRBD2
CASSPGTSGRNEQFF
TGTGCCAGCAGCCCTGGGACTAGCGGGAGGAATGAGCAGTTCTTC
>TRBV2|13|NA|TRBJ1-5|NA
CAMSGSTNQPQHF
TGTGCCATGTCGGGGTCCACTAATCAGCCCCAGCATTTT
>TRBV7-8|15|NA|TRBJ1-2|NA
CASSLGQDGDYGYTF
TGTGCCAGCAGCTTAGGCCAGGATGGGGACTATGGCTACACCTTC
>TRBV2|13|NA|TRBJ1-1|NA
CAGSPQGNTEAFF
TGTGCCGGCAGCCCCCAAGGCAACACTGAAGCTTTCTTT
>TRBV6-5|13|NA|TRBJ1-2|TRBD1
CASSQGQLYGYTF
TGTGCCAGCAGTCAGGGACAGCTCTATGGCTACACCTTC
>TRBV6-5|11|NA|TRBJ2-1|TRBD2
CASSGGNEQFF
TGTGCCAGCAGCGGGGGGAATGAGCAGTTCTTC
>TRBV4-2|16|NA|TRBJ1-4|NA
CASSQVLQGWVEKLFF
TGTGCCAGCAGCCAAGTCCTTCAGGGGTGGGTTGAAAAACTGTTTTTT
>TRBV5-1|15|NA|TRBJ2-1|TRBD1
CASSPGQSSYNEQFF
TGCGCCAGCAGCCCGGGACAGTCTTCCTACAATGAGCAGTTCTTC
>TRBV5-4|13|NA|TRBJ1-1|NA
CASSGRANTEAFF
TGTGCCAGCAGCGGCAGAGCGAACACTGAAGCTTTCTTT
>TRBV7-9|14|NA|TRBJ2-3|NA
CASSSYRETDTQYF
TGTGCCAGCAGCTCCTACAGGGAGACAGATACGCAGTATTTT
>TRBV6-1|16|NA|TRBJ2-1|TRBD2
CASSVSGLAGRNEQFF
TGTGCCAGCAGTGTATCAGGACTAGCGGGAAGGAATGAGCAGTTCTTC
>TRBV11-2|14|NA|TRBJ2-5|TRBD1
CASSRGQGMETQYF
TGTGCCAGCAGCCGAGGACAGGGAATGGAGACCCAGTACTTC
>TRBV27|14|NA|TRBJ1-2|NA
CASSLWQGYSGYTF
TGTGCCAGCAGTTTATGGCAGGGATATTCTGGCTACACCTTC
>TRBV9|15|NA|TRBJ1-1|NA
CASGVGPAMGTEAFF
TGTGCCAGCGGAGTTGGCCCAGCGATGGGCACTGAAGCTTTCTTT
>TRBV6-5|15|NA|TRBJ2-3|NA
CASSYLSSGTDTQYF
TGTGCCAGCAGTTACTTGAGTAGCGGTACAGATACGCAGTATTTT
>TRBV7-7|13|NA|TRBJ2-1|NA
CASSFSKGNEQFF
TGTGCTAGCAGCTTTAGTAAGGGGAATGAGCAGTTCTTC
>TRBV6-6|14|NA|TRBJ2-3|NA
CASRGPTDTDTQYF
TGTGCCAGCAGGGGCCCGACAGACACAGATACGCAGTATTTT
>TRBV28|14|NA|TRBJ1-2|NA
CASHTSSAPYGYTF
TGTGCCAGCCATACTAGCTCAGCTCCCTATGGCTACACCTTC
>TRBV6-4|13|NA|TRBJ2-7|TRBD1
CASSRDRVSEQYF
TGTGCCAGCAGTAGGGACAGGGTCTCCGAGCAGTACTTC
>TRBV9|12|once|TRBJ2-2|NA
CASSVLTGELFF
TGTGCCAGCAGCGTATTGACCGGGGAGCTGTTTTTT
>TRBV5-4|15|NA|TRBJ2-7|NA
CASSLQGPLVGEQYF
TGTGCCAGCAGCTTGCAAGGGCCGCTAGTTGGCGAGCAGTACTTC
>TRBV6-1|14|NA|TRBJ2-5|NA
CATRVGFRGETQYF
TGTGCCACCAGAGTGGGCTTTCGGGGAGAGACCCAGTACTTC